These 13 T cell receptor beta chains came from one sample sequenced in a study of shared clonotypes between healthy human individuals. Libraries were prepared by immunoSEQ multiplex PCR; TCRdb keeps only in-frame clonotypes and omits some of them. The table has approximately 100,000 clones, about 66% seen once. Input material: memory CD8+ T cells sorted from blood. Subset defined: CD45RO+ cells pooled with CCR7-negative TemRA cells. All receptors come from a woman aged 25-40 years in good health.

For this clone: Mismatch with germline at one junction end may stem from a read error. This rearrangement joins TRBV2 to TRBJ2-7, with D maybe TRBD1 (5 bases). CDR3 length: 14 amino acids. Germline CDR1 and CDR2: SNHLY and FYNNEI. The CDR3 sequence: CASREKGALTKMDF. The DNA of the CDR3 is TGTGCCAGCAGGGAAAAAGGGGCGCTGACAAAGATGGACTTC.

The rearrangement uses TRBV6-4 and TRBJ2-1; 9 bases agree with TRBD2. CDR1 is MRHNA and CDR2 is SNTAGT in the germline V gene. V trimming: 8 bases; J trimming: 2 bases; junction bases outside the gene matches: 13. This CDR3 contains 17 residues. The CDR3 sequence is CASGGLAGKQTYNEQFF. CDR3 sequence (DNA): TGTGCCAGCGGCGGTCTAGCGGGAAAACAGACCTACAATGAGCAGTTCTTC.

This clone came up once. The genes are TRBV7-6 and TRBJ1-3; D is unresolved. Trimming removed 2 bases from V and 0 bases from J, with 5 bases in between. The germline CDR1 and CDR2 sequences are SGHVS and FNYEAQ. This CDR3 spans 14 amino acids. CDR3 sequence (DNA): TGTGCCAGCAGCTTATGGGTCTCTGGAAACACCATATATTTT. Translation: CASSLWVSGNTIYF. Looking up the rest from reference TRBV7-6 and TRBJ1-3 gives the full variable domain: GAGVSQSPRYKVTKRGQDVALRCDPISGHVSLYWYRQALGQGPEFLTYFNYEAQQDKSGLPNDRFSAERPEGSISTLTIQRTEQRDSAMYRCASSLWVSGNTIYFGEGSWLTVV.

The rearrangement joins TRBV2 to TRBJ2-7; a weak D match, TRBD1 (5 bases). The CDR3 has 13 residues. V lost 8 bases and J lost 2, with 13 bases in between. The germline CDR1 and CDR2 sequences are SNHLY and FYNNEI. The CDR3: CASSWGGPYEQYF. The CDR3 region has the DNA TGTGCCAGCTCGTGGGGCGGACCCTACGAGCAGTACTTC.

This clone occurred a few times. The chain links TRBV5-6 to TRBJ2-5; a weak D match, TRBD2 (7 bases). The length of the CDR3 is 15 residues. V dropped 4 bases and J dropped 1 base, with 14 bases sitting between them. Looked up from germline, CDR1 is SGHDT and CDR2 is YYEEEE. For the CDR3, the DNA is TGTGCCAGCAGCCGCAGGGGAGGGGGCCAAGAGACCCAGTACTTC. Encoded protein: CASSRRGGGQETQYF.

The rearrangement links TRBV14 to TRBJ2-7; D perhaps matches TRBD2 (5 bases). This CDR3 is built from 15 residues. CDR1 SGHDN and CDR2 FVKESK come from the germline V gene. The V gene lost 0 bases and the J gene lost 0 bases, with 9 bases spanning the gap. The CDR3 region has the DNA TGTGCCAGCAGCCAAGAGGAGGCACGCTCCTACGAGCAGTACTTC. Its protein is CASSQEEARSYEQYF.

This clone has a handful of counts. The gene calls are TRBV9 and TRBJ1-1, with D uncertain. Germline values: CDR1 SGDLS, CDR2 YYNGEE. Trimming cost V 0 bases and J 1 base, with 4 bases left between them. This CDR3 comprises 13 residues. The CDR3: CASSVEENTEAFF. The CDR3 coding sequence is TGTGCCAGCAGCGTAGAAGAGAACACTGAAGCTTTCTTT.

The chain employs TRBV5-8 and TRBJ2-2; D not resolved. The V end was cut by 6 bases, the J end by 15 bases, with 15 bases between. This CDR3 spans 11 amino acids. The germline V gene has CDR1 SGHTS and CDR2 YDEGEE. As DNA, the CDR3 is TGTGCCAGCAAAGGAAGGGAAGGGTTGTTTTTT. Translation gives CASKGREGLFF. Full variable domain (remainder filled in from reference TRBV5-8 and TRBJ2-2): EAGVTQSPTHLIKTRGQQATLRCSPISGHTSVYWYQQALGLGLQFLLWYDEGEERNRGNFPPRFSGRQFPNYSSELNVNALELEDSALYLCASKGREGLFFGEGSRLTVL.

This chain links TRBV25-1 with TRBJ2-7; D is unclear. From germline, CDR1 is MGHDK and CDR2 SYGVNS. V dropped 4 bases and J dropped 6 bases, with 10 bases sitting between them. The CDR3 has 12 amino acids. The DNA of the CDR3 is TGTGCCAGCAGTGCACTGGATTTCGAGCAGTACTTC. Its protein is CASSALDFEQYF.

DNA of the CDR3: TGTGCCAGCAGTGAACTTGGCCGGGACAGAAGCACAGATACGCAGTATTTT. It codes for CASSELGRDRSTDTQYF. V usage is TRBV25-1 and J usage is TRBJ2-3; TRBD1 aligns across 7 bases. CDR1 and CDR2 (germline): MGHDK, SYGVNS. The CDR3 is 17 residues long. Unmatched junction bases numbered 8, after V lost 2 bases and J lost 0 bases.

This clone occurred a few times. V usage is TRBV11-3 and J usage is TRBJ2-3, with TRBD2 matching over 13 bases. V gave up 5 bases and J gave up 2 bases; unmatched junction bases: 4. This CDR3 comprises 16 residues. Germline CDR1 and CDR2: SGHNT and YENEEA. The CDR3 region has the DNA TGTGCCAGCAGCCTGGGGACTAGCGGGAACACAGATACGCAGTATTTT. This translates into CASSLGTSGNTDTQYF. Based on the CDR3 plus reference TRBV11-3 and TRBJ2-3, the full variable domain is EAGVVQSPRYKIIEKKQPVAFWCNPISGHNTLYWYLQNLGQGPELLIRYENEEAVDDSQLPKDRFSAERLKGVDSTLKIQPAELGDSAVYLCASSLGTSGNTDTQYFGPGTRLTVL.

The chain couples TRBV7-6 to TRBJ1-5; perhaps TRBD1 as D (5 bases). Germline V CDR1 and CDR2: SGHVS, FNYEAQ. Trimming removed 4 bases from V and 0 bases from J, with 19 bases in between. The CDR3 runs to 18 residues. CDR3: CASSSGWGLRDSNQPQHF. The CDR3 nucleotides read TGTGCCAGCAGCTCTGGGTGGGGCCTCCGTGATAGCAATCAGCCCCAGCATTTT.

The J gene is TRBJ1-4, the V gene TRBV6-5; D gene ambiguous. The CDR3 consists of 14 residues. Germline V CDR1 and CDR2: MNHEY, SVGAGI. The V end was cut by 4 bases, the J end by 8 bases, with 14 bases between. In DNA, the CDR3 is TGTGCCAGCAGTTGGACTGTTTCCCGAGAAAAACTGTTTTTT. It specifies CASSWTVSREKLFF.